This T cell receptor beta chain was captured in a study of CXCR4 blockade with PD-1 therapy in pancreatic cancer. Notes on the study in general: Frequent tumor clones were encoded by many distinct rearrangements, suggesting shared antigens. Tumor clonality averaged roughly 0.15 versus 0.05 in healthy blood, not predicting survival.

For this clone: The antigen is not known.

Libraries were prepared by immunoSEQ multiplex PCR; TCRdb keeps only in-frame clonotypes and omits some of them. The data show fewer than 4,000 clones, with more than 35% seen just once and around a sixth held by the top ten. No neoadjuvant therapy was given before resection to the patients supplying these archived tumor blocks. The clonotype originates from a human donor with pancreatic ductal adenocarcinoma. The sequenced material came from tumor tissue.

CDR3 region: CASSFSPAGANVLTF. The CDR3 coding sequence is TGTGCCAGCAGCTTCTCACCGGCTGGGGCCAACGTCCTGACTTTC. This chain joins TRBV7-5 and TRBJ2-6; whether TRBD2, the table's D call, matches the DNA was not checked. TRBV7-5 is a pseudogene locus. The CDR3 is 15 residues long.